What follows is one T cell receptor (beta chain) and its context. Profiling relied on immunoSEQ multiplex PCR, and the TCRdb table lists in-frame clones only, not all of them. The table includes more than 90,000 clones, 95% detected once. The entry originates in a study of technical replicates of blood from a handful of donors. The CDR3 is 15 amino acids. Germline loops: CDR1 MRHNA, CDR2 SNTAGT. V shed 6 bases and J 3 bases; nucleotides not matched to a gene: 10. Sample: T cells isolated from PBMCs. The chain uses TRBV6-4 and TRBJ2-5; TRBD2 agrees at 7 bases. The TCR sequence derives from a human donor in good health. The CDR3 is CASSPEAGAEETQYF. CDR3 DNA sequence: TGTGCCAGCAGCCCTGAGGCGGGAGCGGAAGAGACCCAGTACTTC.